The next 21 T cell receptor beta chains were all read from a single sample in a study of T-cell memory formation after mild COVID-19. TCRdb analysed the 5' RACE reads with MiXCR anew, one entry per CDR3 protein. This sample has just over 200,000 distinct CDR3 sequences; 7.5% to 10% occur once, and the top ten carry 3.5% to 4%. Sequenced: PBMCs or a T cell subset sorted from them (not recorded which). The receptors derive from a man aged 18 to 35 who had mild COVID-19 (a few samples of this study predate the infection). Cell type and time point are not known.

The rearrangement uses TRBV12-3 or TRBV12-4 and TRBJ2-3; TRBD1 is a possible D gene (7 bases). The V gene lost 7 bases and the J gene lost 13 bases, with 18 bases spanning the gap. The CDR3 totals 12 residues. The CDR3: CASNPGGGPEYF. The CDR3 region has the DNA TGTGCCAGCAACCCCGGAGGGGGCCCAGAGTATTTT.

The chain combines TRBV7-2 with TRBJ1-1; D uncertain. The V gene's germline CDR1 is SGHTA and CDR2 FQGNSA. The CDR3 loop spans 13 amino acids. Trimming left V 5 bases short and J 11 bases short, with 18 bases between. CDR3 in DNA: TGTGCCAGCAGCCTCCCGCCGATGGCCCCCGCTTTCTTT. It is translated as CASSLPPMAPAFF.

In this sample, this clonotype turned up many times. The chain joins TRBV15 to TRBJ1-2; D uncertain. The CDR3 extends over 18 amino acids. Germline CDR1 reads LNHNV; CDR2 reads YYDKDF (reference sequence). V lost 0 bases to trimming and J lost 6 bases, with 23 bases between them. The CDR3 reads CATSRDSNSVRVSNGYTF. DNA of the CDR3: TGTGCCACCAGCAGAGATTCAAATTCGGTTCGGGTTTCGAATGGCTACACCTTC.

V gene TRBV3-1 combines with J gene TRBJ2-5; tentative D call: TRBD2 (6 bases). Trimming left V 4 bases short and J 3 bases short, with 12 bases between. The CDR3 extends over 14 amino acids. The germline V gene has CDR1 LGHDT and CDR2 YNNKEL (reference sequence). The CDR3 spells CASSPYGGEETQYF. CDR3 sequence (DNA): TGTGCCAGCAGCCCCTACGGCGGGGAAGAGACCCAGTACTTC.

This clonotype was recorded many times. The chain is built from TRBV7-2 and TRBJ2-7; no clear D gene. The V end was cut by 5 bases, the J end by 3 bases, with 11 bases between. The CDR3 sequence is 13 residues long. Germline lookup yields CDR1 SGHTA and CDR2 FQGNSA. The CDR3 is CASSADGFYEQYV. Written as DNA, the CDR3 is TGTGCCAGCAGCGCTGACGGGTTCTACGAGCAGTACGTC.

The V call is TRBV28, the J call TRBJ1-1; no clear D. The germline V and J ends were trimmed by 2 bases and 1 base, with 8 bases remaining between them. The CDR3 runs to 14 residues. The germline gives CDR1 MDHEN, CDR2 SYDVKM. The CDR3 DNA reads TGTGCCAGCAGTTTACCGGCGGAGAACACTGAAGCTTTCTTT. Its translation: CASSLPAENTEAFF.

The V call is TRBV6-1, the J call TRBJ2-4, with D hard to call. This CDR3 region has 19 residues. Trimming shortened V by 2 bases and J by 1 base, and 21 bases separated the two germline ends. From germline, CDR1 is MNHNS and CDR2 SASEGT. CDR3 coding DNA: TGTGCCAGCAGTGAATTTTTAGGAAGGGTTGGGTTGGCCAAAAACATTCAGTACTTC. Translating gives CASSEFLGRVGLAKNIQYF.

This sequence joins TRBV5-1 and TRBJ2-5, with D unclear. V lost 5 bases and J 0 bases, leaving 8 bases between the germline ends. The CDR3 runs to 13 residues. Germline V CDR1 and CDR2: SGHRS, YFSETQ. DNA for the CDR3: TGCGCCAGCAGTTGGGGTTACCAAGAGACCCAGTACTTC. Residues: CASSWGYQETQYF.

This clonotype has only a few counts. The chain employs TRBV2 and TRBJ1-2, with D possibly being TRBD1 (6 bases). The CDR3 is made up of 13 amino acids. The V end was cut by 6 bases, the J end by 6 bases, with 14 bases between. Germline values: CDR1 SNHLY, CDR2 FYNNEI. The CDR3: CASRVTGFNGYTF. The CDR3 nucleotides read TGTGCCAGCAGAGTCACAGGGTTCAATGGCTACACCTTC.

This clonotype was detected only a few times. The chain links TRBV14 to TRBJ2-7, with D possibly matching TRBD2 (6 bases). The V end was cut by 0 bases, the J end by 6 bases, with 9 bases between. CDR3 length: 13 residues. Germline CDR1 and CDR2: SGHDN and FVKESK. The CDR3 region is CASSQDLGGEQYF. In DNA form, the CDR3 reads TGTGCCAGCAGCCAAGATCTGGGGGGCGAGCAGTACTTC.

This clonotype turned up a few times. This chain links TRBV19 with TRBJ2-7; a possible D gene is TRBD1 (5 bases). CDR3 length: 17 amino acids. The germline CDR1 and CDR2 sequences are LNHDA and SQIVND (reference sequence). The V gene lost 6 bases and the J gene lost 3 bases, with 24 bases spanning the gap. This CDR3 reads CASSITPPGGAGYEQYF. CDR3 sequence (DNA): TGTGCCAGTAGCATAACCCCTCCCGGTGGGGCAGGCTACGAGCAGTACTTC.

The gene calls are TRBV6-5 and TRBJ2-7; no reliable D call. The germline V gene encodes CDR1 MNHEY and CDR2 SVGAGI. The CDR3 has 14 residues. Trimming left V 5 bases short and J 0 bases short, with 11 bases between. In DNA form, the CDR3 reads TGTGCCAGCAGTCGCCAACCCAGCTCCTACGAGCAGTACTTC. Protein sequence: CASSRQPSSYEQYF.

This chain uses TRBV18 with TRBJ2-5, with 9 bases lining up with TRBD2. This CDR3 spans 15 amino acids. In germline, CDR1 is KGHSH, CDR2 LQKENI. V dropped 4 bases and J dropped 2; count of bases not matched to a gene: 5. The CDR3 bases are TGTGCCAGCTCACTATCAGCGGGGGGTCAAGAGACCCAGTACTTC. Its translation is CASSLSAGGQETQYF. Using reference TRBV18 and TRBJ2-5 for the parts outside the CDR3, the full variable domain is NAGVMQNPRHLVRRRGQEARLRCSPMKGHSHVYWYRQLPEEGLKFMVYLQKENIIDESGMPKERFSAEFPKEGPSILRIQQVVRGDSAAYFCASSLSAGGQETQYFGPGTRLLVL.

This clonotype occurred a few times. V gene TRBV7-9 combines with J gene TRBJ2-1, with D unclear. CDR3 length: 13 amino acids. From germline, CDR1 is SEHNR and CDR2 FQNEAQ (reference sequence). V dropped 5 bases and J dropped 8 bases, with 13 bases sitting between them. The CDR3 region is CASSPSSNYEQFF. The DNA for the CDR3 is TGTGCCAGCAGCCCGTCCAGCAACTATGAGCAGTTCTTC.

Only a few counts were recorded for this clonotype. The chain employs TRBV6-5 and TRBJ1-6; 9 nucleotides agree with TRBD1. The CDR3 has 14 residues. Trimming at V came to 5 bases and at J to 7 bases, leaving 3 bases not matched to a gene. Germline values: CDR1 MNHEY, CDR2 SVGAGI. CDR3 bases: TGTGCCAGCAGTGTACAGGGGGCGAATTCACCCCTCCACTTT. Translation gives CASSVQGANSPLHF.

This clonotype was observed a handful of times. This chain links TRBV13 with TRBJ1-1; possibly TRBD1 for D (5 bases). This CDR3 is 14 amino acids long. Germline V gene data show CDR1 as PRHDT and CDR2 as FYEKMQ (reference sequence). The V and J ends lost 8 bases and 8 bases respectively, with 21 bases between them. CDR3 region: CASRRGGDLLEAFF. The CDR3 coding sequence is TGTGCCAGCCGAAGGGGCGGGGACCTCCTCGAAGCTTTCTTT.

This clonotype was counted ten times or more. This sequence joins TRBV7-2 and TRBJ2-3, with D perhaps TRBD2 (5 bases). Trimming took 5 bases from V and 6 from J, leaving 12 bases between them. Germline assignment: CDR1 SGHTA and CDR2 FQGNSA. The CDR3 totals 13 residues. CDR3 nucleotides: TGTGCCAGCAGCCCGAGCAGAGGGGATACGCAGTATTTT. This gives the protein CASSPSRGDTQYF.

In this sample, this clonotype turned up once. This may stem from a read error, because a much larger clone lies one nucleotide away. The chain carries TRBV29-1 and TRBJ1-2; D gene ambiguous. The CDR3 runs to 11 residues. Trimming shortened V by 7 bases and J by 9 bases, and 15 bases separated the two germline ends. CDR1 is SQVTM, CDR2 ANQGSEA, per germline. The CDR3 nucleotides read TGCAGCGCCCTCTTGGGTGGTAGCTACACCTTC. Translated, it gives CSALLGGSYTF.

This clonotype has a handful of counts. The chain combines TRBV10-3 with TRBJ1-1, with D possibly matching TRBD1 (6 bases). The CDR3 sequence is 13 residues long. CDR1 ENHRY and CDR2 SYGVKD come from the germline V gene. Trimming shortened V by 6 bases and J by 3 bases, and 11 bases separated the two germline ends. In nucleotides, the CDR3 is TGTGCCATCAGAAACAGGGAGGACACTGAAGCTTTCTTT. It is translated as CAIRNREDTEAFF.

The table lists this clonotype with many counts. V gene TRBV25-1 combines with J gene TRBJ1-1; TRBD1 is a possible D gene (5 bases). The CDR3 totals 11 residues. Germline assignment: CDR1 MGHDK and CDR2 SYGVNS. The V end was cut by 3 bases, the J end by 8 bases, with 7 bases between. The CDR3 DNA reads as TGTGCCAGCAGTGAGGGGGACGAAGCTTTCTTT. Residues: CASSEGDEAFF.

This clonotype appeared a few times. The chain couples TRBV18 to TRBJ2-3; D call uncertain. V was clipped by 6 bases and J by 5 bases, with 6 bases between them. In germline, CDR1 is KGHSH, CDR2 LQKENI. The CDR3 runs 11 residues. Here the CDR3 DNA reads TGTGCCAGCTCCACCCAAGATACGCAGTATTTT. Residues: CASSTQDTQYF.